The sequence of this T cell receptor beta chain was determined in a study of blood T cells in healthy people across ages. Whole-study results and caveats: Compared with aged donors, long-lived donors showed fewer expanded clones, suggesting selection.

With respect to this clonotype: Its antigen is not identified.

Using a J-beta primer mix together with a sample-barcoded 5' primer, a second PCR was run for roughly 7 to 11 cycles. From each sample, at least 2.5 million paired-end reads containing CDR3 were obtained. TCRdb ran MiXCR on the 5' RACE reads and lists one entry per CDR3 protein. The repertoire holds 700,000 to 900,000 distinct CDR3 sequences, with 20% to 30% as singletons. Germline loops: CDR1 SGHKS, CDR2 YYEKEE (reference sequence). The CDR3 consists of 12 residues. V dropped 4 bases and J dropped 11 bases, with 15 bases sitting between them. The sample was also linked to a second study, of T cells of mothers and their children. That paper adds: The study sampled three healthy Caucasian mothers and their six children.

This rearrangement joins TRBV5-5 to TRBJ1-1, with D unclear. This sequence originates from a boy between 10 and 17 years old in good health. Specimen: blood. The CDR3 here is CASSHDGASAFF. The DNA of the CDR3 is TGTGCCAGCAGCCACGACGGAGCCAGTGCTTTCTTT.